Following are 27 T cell receptor beta chains from one sample sequenced in a study of cytomegalovirus exposure and HLA in healthy donors. The PCR contained 60 Vbeta and 13 Jbeta primers. The repertoire was sequenced with immunoSEQ multiplex PCR; TCRdb's copy has only in-frame clones and lacks some. The table has roughly 130,000 clones, 60% to 85% seen once. Sample: PBMCs. All receptors come from a woman between 35 and 50 years old in good health and CMV-seronegative.

The V and J genes are TRBV7-3 and TRBJ2-5, with a weak D call TRBD1 (7 bases). The V end lost 5 bases, the J end lost 1 base, and 14 bases lay between the germline ends. There are 15 residues in the CDR3. CDR1 and CDR2 from the germline V gene are SGHTA and FQGTGA. CDR3: CASSQVRGAQETQYF. DNA of the CDR3: TGTGCCAGCAGCCAGGTCAGGGGGGCCCAAGAGACCCAGTACTTC. The full variable domain, its missing parts supplied by reference TRBV7-3 and TRBJ2-5, is GAGVSQTPSNKVTEKGKYVELRCDPISGHTALYWYRQSLGQGPEFLIYFQGTGAADDSGLPNDRFFAVRPEGSVSTLKIQRTERGDSAVYLCASSQVRGAQETQYFGPGTRLLVL.

V usage is TRBV19 and J usage is TRBJ2-3; D may be TRBD1 (6 bases). Germline lookup yields CDR1 LNHDA and CDR2 SQIVND (reference sequence). Trimming cost V 5 bases and J 2 bases, with 14 bases left between them. The CDR3 has 15 residues. For the CDR3, the DNA is TGTGCCAGTAGTGGGATAGGGGGTGTCACAGATACGCAGTATTTT. Translating gives CASSGIGGVTDTQYF. Together with reference TRBV19 and TRBJ2-3, the CDR3 gives the full variable domain: DGGITQSPKYLFRKEGQNVTLSCEQNLNHDAMYWYRQDPGQGLRLIYYSQIVNDFQKGDIAEGYSVSREKKESFPLTVTSAQKNPTAFYLCASSGIGGVTDTQYFGPGTRLTVL.

The rearrangement links TRBV7-3 to TRBJ2-5, with TRBD2 as a possible D gene (6 bases). Germline lookup yields CDR1 SGHTA and CDR2 FQGTGA. The CDR3 covers 16 residues. V was pared by 1 base and J by 5 bases, with 17 bases between. CDR3: CASSLKAAGAGETQYF. The CDR3 DNA is TGTGCCAGCAGCTTAAAAGCGGCCGGGGCGGGGGAGACCCAGTACTTC.

This clone was observed a handful of times. This rearrangement joins TRBV7-9 to TRBJ2-7, with 9 bases matching TRBD2. Germline V gives CDR1 SEHNR, CDR2 FQNEAQ (reference sequence). The V gene end was trimmed by 5 bases and the J gene end by 5 bases; junction bases not matched to a gene: 7. This CDR3 is 14 amino acids long. DNA of the CDR3: TGTGCCAGCAGCCGCGGGCGGGGGGGCGACGAGCAGTACTTC. Protein sequence: CASSRGRGGDEQYF. The complete variable domain, with remaining parts taken from reference TRBV7-9 and TRBJ2-7, reads DTGVSQNPRHKITKRGQNVTFRCDPISEHNRLYWYRQTLGQGPEFLTYFQNEAQLEKSRLLSDRFSAERPKGSFSTLEIQRTEQGDSAMYLCASSRGRGGDEQYFGPGTRLTVT.

This chain links TRBV30 with TRBJ2-7; 12 bases are shared with TRBD2. The CDR3 loop spans 15 amino acids. V lost 1 base and J lost 4; bases outside the gene matches: 5. CDR1 and CDR2 from the germline V gene are GTSNPN and SVGIG (reference sequence). CDR3 in DNA: TGTGCCTGGAGTGGGGCTAGCGGGGGGGCATACGAGCAGTACTTC. Its protein is CAWSGASGGAYEQYF.

The chain couples TRBV18 to TRBJ2-3; weak D call: TRBD1 (7 bases). This CDR3 contains 15 residues. Germline V CDR1 and CDR2: KGHSH, LQKENI. V shed 4 bases and J shed 4 bases, with 15 bases lying between them. This CDR3 reads CASSLGTRGADTQYF. As DNA, the CDR3 is TGTGCCAGCTCACTGGGGACCAGGGGGGCAGATACGCAGTATTTT. The entire variable domain, with the rest obtained from reference TRBV18 and TRBJ2-3, is as follows: NAGVMQNPRHLVRRRGQEARLRCSPMKGHSHVYWYRQLPEEGLKFMVYLQKENIIDESGMPKERFSAEFPKEGPSILRIQQVVRGDSAAYFCASSLGTRGADTQYFGPGTRLTVL.

The rearrangement uses TRBV6-5 and TRBJ1-6; no definite D call. The V end lost 0 bases, the J end lost 4 bases, and 7 bases lay between the germline ends. The CDR3 loop spans 15 amino acids. Per the germline V gene, CDR1 is MNHEY and CDR2 is SVGAGI. The CDR3: CASSYSASYNSPLHF. CDR3 DNA: TGTGCCAGCAGTTACTCGGCCAGTTATAATTCACCCCTCCACTTT.

This CDR3 reads CASSSLAVTDTQYF. CDR3 coding DNA: TGTGCCAGCAGCTCCCTTGCGGTCACAGATACGCAGTATTTT. This chain uses TRBV11-2 with TRBJ2-3; D is undetermined. Germline V gene data show CDR1 as SGHAT and CDR2 as FQNNGV. Trimming left V 4 bases short and J 2 bases short, with 10 bases between. This CDR3 has 14 residues.

The V gene is TRBV5-4, the J gene TRBJ2-5; a weak D match, TRBD2 (5 bases). The germline CDR1 and CDR2 sequences are SGHNT and YYREEE (reference sequence). V lost 6 bases and J 2 bases, leaving 17 bases between the germline ends. The CDR3 consists of 15 residues. The CDR3 sequence is CASTSPDYNQETQYF. The CDR3 region has the DNA TGTGCCAGCACTTCCCCCGACTACAATCAAGAGACCCAGTACTTC.

The CDR3 DNA is TGTGCCAGCAGTTTATCCGTCGGGGGAGGCACAGATACGCAGTATTTT. This gives the protein CASSLSVGGGTDTQYF. The chain is built from TRBV28 and TRBJ2-3; weak D call: TRBD2 (6 bases). The CDR3 extends over 16 amino acids. V dropped 1 base and J dropped 1 base, with 12 bases sitting between them. Germline CDR1 and CDR2: MDHEN and SYDVKM. Full variable domain (rest looked up from reference TRBV28 and TRBJ2-3): DVKVTQSSRYLVKRTGEKVFLECVQDMDHENMFWYRQDPGLGLRLIYFSYDVKMKEKGDIPEGYSVSREKKERFSLILESASTNQTSMYLCASSLSVGGGTDTQYFGPGTRLTVL.

The chain recombines TRBV5-6 with TRBJ1-1; D not certain. Trimming took off 4 bases at V and 11 bases at J, with 21 bases between the two ends. CDR1 and CDR2 (germline): SGHDT, YYEEEE. CDR3 length: 14 amino acids. CDR3 protein: CASSGEGLDRLAFF. The CDR3 DNA reads as TGTGCCAGCAGCGGAGAGGGATTAGACCGCTTGGCTTTCTTT.

The chain couples TRBV5-6 to TRBJ2-1; 8 bases match TRBD1. Unmatched junction bases numbered 5, after V lost 0 bases and J lost 9 bases. Germline loops: CDR1 SGHDT, CDR2 YYEEEE. This CDR3 has 14 residues. CDR3 amino acids: CASSLDQGAGEQFF. DNA for the CDR3: TGTGCCAGCAGCTTGGACCAGGGGGCCGGTGAGCAGTTCTTC.

The count of this clone is one. The rearrangement joins TRBV9 to TRBJ2-3, with a possible D match to TRBD2 (5 bases). The V end was cut by 0 bases, the J end by 5 bases, with 16 bases between. This CDR3 region has 16 residues. Germline V gene lookup returns CDR1 SGDLS and CDR2 YYNGEE. This chain's CDR3 is CASSVDGPPRGDTQYF. The CDR3 nucleotides read TGTGCCAGCAGCGTAGACGGGCCACCACGGGGAGATACGCAGTATTTT.

The rearrangement uses TRBV11-2 and TRBJ2-7, with 9 nucleotides matching TRBD1. Germline CDR1 SGHAT, CDR2 FQNNGV. The ends lost 1 base at V and 3 bases at J; junction bases unmatched: 4. The CDR3 extends over 15 amino acids. For the CDR3, the DNA is TGTGCCAGCAGCTTAGGCGGACAGGGGAACTACGAGCAGTACTTC. It encodes CASSLGGQGNYEQYF. Looking up the rest from reference TRBV11-2 and TRBJ2-7 gives the full variable domain: EAGVAQSPRYKIIEKRQSVAFWCNPISGHATLYWYQQILGQGPKLLIQFQNNGVVDDSQLPKDRFSAERLKGVDSTLKIQPAKLEDSAVYLCASSLGGQGNYEQYFGPGTRLTVT.

The V gene is TRBV5-1, the J gene TRBJ2-3; possibly TRBD2 for D (6 bases). The CDR3 runs 14 residues. Germline CDR1 is SGHRS and CDR2 is YFSETQ. V lost 4 bases and J 3 bases, leaving 12 bases between the germline ends. CDR3 loop: CASSVTRPTDTQYF. For the CDR3, the DNA is TGCGCCAGCAGCGTGACTAGACCTACAGATACGCAGTATTTT.

This CDR3 reads CASSEPLRTGGEAFF. The DNA of the CDR3 is TGCGCCAGCAGTGAGCCCCTCCGGACAGGGGGTGAGGCTTTCTTT. The J gene is TRBJ1-1, the V gene TRBV10-2; 10 bases are shared with TRBD1. V trimming: 2 bases; J trimming: 11 bases; junction bases outside the gene matches: 11. The CDR3 extends over 15 amino acids. In germline, CDR1 is WSHSY, CDR2 SAAADI.

The chain carries TRBV7-9 and TRBJ2-7; tentatively, D is TRBD1 (5 bases). This CDR3 has 15 residues. V lost 1 base and J 3 bases, leaving 13 bases between the germline ends. Germline V gene sequence: CDR1 SEHNR, CDR2 FQNEAQ (reference sequence). CDR3 protein: CASSLVLQGNYEQYF. CDR3 in DNA: TGTGCCAGCAGCTTAGTTTTGCAGGGAAACTACGAGCAGTACTTC.

This chain joins TRBV5-6 and TRBJ2-1; 9 bases are shared with TRBD2. The CDR3 length is 15 residues. Losses at the gene ends were 5 bases for V and 8 bases for J; bases not matched to a gene: 11. The germline CDR1 and CDR2 sequences are SGHDT and YYEEEE. CDR3 sequence (DNA): TGTGCCAGCAGTTTAGCGGGGGCTCTCTGGGATGAGCAGTTCTTC. As protein: CASSLAGALWDEQFF.

The chain couples TRBV19 to TRBJ1-1; 8 bases match TRBD1. V dropped 6 bases and J dropped 1; count of bases not matched to a gene: 7. CDR3 length: 15 residues. Per the germline V gene, CDR1 is LNHDA and CDR2 is SQIVND (reference sequence). For the CDR3, the DNA is TGTGCCAGTAGCGGACAGGGTTTTAGGAACACTGAAGCTTTCTTT. It is translated as CASSGQGFRNTEAFF.

The chain employs TRBV5-6 and TRBJ2-1; a weak D match, TRBD2 (6 bases). The CDR3 loop spans 15 amino acids. Germline assignment: CDR1 SGHDT and CDR2 YYEEEE. V lost 3 bases to trimming and J lost 5 bases, with 15 bases between them. The CDR3 sequence is CASSSLMTRDNEQFF. CDR3 nucleotides: TGTGCCAGCAGCTCGCTAATGACTAGGGACAATGAGCAGTTCTTC.

CDR3 protein: CASSLTGGFDEQFF. The CDR3 bases are TGCGCCAGCAGCTTGACGGGAGGGTTCGATGAGCAGTTCTTC. The chain recombines TRBV5-1 with TRBJ2-1; TRBD2 agrees at 8 bases. Germline V gives CDR1 SGHRS, CDR2 YFSETQ. The CDR3 totals 14 residues. Losses at the gene ends were 1 base for V and 8 bases for J; bases not matched to a gene: 5.

This chain uses TRBV20-1 with TRBJ2-2; D is uncertain. The V gene lost 4 bases and the J gene lost 2 bases, with 2 bases spanning the gap. This CDR3 spans 11 amino acids. The germline V gene encodes CDR1 DFQATT and CDR2 SNEGSKA (reference sequence). The CDR3 DNA sequence: TGCAGTGCTACTAACACCGGGGAGCTGTTTTTT. This encodes CSATNTGELFF.

Comments on this clone: Relative to the germline gene, one junction end is altered; a read error may explain this. The chain combines TRBV7-9 with TRBJ2-7; possible D gene TRBD2, 6 bases. This CDR3 region has 16 residues. Per the germline V gene, CDR1 is SEHNR and CDR2 is FQNEAQ (reference sequence). CDR3: CSSSLDLTGSRDEQYF. CDR3 nucleotides: TGTTCCAGCAGCTTAGATCTGACCGGGAGCCGGGACGAGCAGTACTTC.

This clone was seen just once. The chain uses TRBV19 and TRBJ1-3; possible D gene TRBD1, 5 bases. The ends were cut back, 3 bases at V and 2 bases at J, with 14 bases in the middle. This CDR3 is 16 amino acids long. CDR1 LNHDA and CDR2 SQIVND come from the germline V gene (reference sequence). CDR3 region: CASSIRAGGTGNTIYF. Here the CDR3 DNA reads TGTGCCAGTAGTATTAGAGCCGGGGGAACTGGAAACACCATATATTTT.

The rearrangement uses TRBV5-1 and TRBJ2-3; 9 nucleotides agree with TRBD2. The ends lost 5 bases at V and 0 bases at J; junction bases unmatched: 7. The CDR3 length is 16 residues. Germline V gene sequence: CDR1 SGHRS, CDR2 YFSETQ. As DNA, the CDR3 is TGCGCCAGCAGGGCTAGCGGGGCCACAAGCACAGATACGCAGTATTTT. It yields the protein CASRASGATSTDTQYF.

The chain is built from TRBV28 and TRBJ1-2; 7 nucleotides match TRBD1. Trimming removed 4 bases from V and 4 bases from J; junction bases left unmatched: 12. This CDR3 has 16 residues. CDR1 is MDHEN and CDR2 is SYDVKM in the germline V gene. Here the CDR3 reads CASSSFGRDSLYGYTF. CDR3 DNA sequence: TGTGCCAGCAGTTCATTCGGCCGGGACAGCCTCTATGGCTACACCTTC.

In this sample, this clone turned up once. This sequence joins TRBV13 and TRBJ2-3; 11 bases align to TRBD2. CDR3 size: 16 residues. V lost 4 bases, J lost 6 bases, and 9 bases stayed unmatched. Germline V gene sequence: CDR1 PRHDT, CDR2 FYEKMQ (reference sequence). The CDR3 sequence: CASSSLLAGVSDTQYF. The CDR3 coding sequence is TGTGCCAGCAGCTCCTTACTAGCGGGAGTATCCGATACGCAGTATTTT.